Given below is one T cell receptor beta chain in context. What it recognizes is unknown. The assay was immunoSEQ multiplex PCR, and TCRdb's table has in-frame clones only and misses some. The table records about 64,000 clones, around 90% of them present only once. As to time point: cycle 4 day 1 (C4D1), after around six weeks of nivolumab. After autologous stem cell transplantation all patients relapsed, and prior brentuximab vedotin exposure differed between cohorts. This entry is derived from a study of PD-1 blockade in classical Hodgkin lymphoma. Study-level results: Newly diagnosed patients were reported to exhibit reduced baseline TCR diversity relative to healthy donors. Individuals initiating nivolumab under 1 year after ASCT were excluded. TCR diversity rose significantly by C4D1 in CD4+ but not CD8+ cells.

The CDR3 consists of 14 residues. The V gene's germline CDR1 is SNHLY and CDR2 FYNNEI. The V segment lost 8 bases and the J segment 4 bases; nucleotides outside the gene matches: 7. The rearrangement joins TRBV2 to TRBJ2-5, with TRBD1 identical over 10 bases. The sequence was collected from a human donor with classical Hodgkin lymphoma. The input for sequencing was peripheral blood mononuclear cells (PBMCs), taken before the fourth cycle of nivolumab. This CDR3 is CASVRDRGAETQYF. CDR3 in DNA: TGTGCCAGCGTCCGGGACAGGGGTGCAGAGACCCAGTACTTC.